The 23 T cell receptor beta chains below come from one sample, sequenced in a study of blood T cell repertoires in COVID-19. Sequencing used immunoSEQ multiplex PCR; TCRdb keeps in-frame clones, though not all of them. This sample has about 64,000 clones, with approximately 80% found just once. Sequencing was carried out using peripheral blood. These TCRs come from a man aged 55 to 70 with COVID-19, enrolled during active disease.

This clone was observed a handful of times. The chain combines TRBV6-1 with TRBJ2-3, with TRBD2 matching over 10 bases. The CDR3 has 16 amino acids. V was pared by 2 bases and J by 5 bases, with 7 bases of the junction left unmatched. CDR1 MNHNS and CDR2 SASEGT come from the germline V gene. The CDR3 region has the DNA TGTGCCAGCAGTGAACGAGCGGGGGGGCCGGTAGATACGCAGTATTTT. It yields the protein CASSERAGGPVDTQYF.

The V gene is TRBV28, the J gene TRBJ1-1; possible D gene TRBD1, 5 bases. CDR1 and CDR2 (germline): MDHEN, SYDVKM. Trimming removed 2 bases from V and 11 bases from J, with 21 bases in between. The CDR3 has 15 residues. CDR3 coding DNA: TGTGCCAGCAGTTTAGTCCCGGGACTCTCATTGGGGGCTTTCTTT. It codes for CASSLVPGLSLGAFF.

This clone was detected only once. The chain joins TRBV5-1 to TRBJ1-1, with TRBD1 matching 7 bases. Germline V lookup: CDR1 SGHRS, CDR2 YFSETQ. V was pared by 5 bases and J by 0 bases, with 10 bases of the junction left unmatched. The CDR3 is made up of 16 amino acids. CDR3 loop: CASRLQGGEMNTEAFF. The CDR3 DNA sequence: TGCGCCAGCAGACTCCAGGGGGGAGAGATGAACACTGAAGCTTTCTTT. The full variable domain, its missing parts supplied by reference TRBV5-1 and TRBJ1-1, is KAGVTQTPRYLIKTRGQQVTLSCSPISGHRSVSWYQQTPGQGLQFLFEYFSETQRNKGNFPGRFSGRQFSNSRSEMNVSTLELGDSALYLCASRLQGGEMNTEAFFGQGTRLTVV.

This chain links TRBV27 with TRBJ1-3; D remains ambiguous. V was pared by 10 bases and J by 0 bases, with 10 bases between. Germline-derived CDR1 and CDR2 are MNHEY and SMNVEV (reference sequence). The CDR3 extends over 13 amino acids. The CDR3 coding sequence is TGTGCCAACCATCACACCTCTGGAAACACCATATATTTT. It encodes CANHHTSGNTIYF.

The J gene is TRBJ2-1, the V gene TRBV18; the D is unclear. From germline, CDR1 is KGHSH and CDR2 LQKENI. Trimming left V 4 bases short and J 4 bases short, with 8 bases between. The CDR3 is made up of 13 amino acids. The CDR3 loop reads CASSRQVYNEQFF. DNA of the CDR3: TGTGCCAGCTCACGTCAGGTATACAATGAGCAGTTCTTC.

The rearrangement links TRBV11-2 to TRBJ1-6; TRBD1 agrees at 7 bases. Unmatched junction bases numbered 4, after V lost 1 base and J lost 7 bases. This CDR3 has 15 residues. Per germline, CDR1 SGHAT and CDR2 FQNNGV. CDR3 sequence: CASSLAGGLNSPLHF. The CDR3 nucleotides read TGTGCCAGCAGCTTAGCAGGGGGGCTAAATTCACCCCTCCACTTT.

This clone was seen only a few times. The V and J genes are TRBV30 and TRBJ1-4; D remains ambiguous. The CDR3 runs to 14 residues. V was pared by 0 bases and J by 7 bases, with 12 bases between. Germline V gene data show CDR1 as GTSNPN and CDR2 as SVGIG (reference sequence). The CDR3 loop reads CAWSVFRGSEKLFF. In DNA, the CDR3 is TGTGCCTGGAGTGTTTTTCGAGGAAGTGAAAAACTGTTTTTT.

The rearrangement links TRBV27 to TRBJ2-3; perhaps TRBD2 as D (5 bases). The CDR3 totals 16 residues. V was trimmed by 3 bases and J by 4 bases, leaving 17 bases between them. The germline V gene has CDR1 MNHEY and CDR2 SMNVEV (reference sequence). The CDR3, as DNA: TGTGCCAGCAGTTTTTTTATGCCCAGCGGCGCAGATACGCAGTATTTT. It encodes CASSFFMPSGADTQYF.

This clone was seen just once. This chain links TRBV30 with TRBJ1-5; a weak D match, TRBD1 (5 bases). Per germline, CDR1 GTSNPN and CDR2 SVGIG (reference sequence). Trimming stripped 1 base from V and 4 bases from J, with 11 bases between. The length of the CDR3 is 14 residues. CDR3 sequence (DNA): TGTGCCTGGAGTGGTGAGTCAGGGAATCAGCCCCAGCATTTT. Its translation is CAWSGESGNQPQHF.

This chain joins TRBV7-6 and TRBJ2-1; 11 bases map to TRBD2. CDR1 is SGHVS, CDR2 FNYEAQ, per germline. J lost 5 bases, V lost 4 bases, and 7 bases had no gene match. The CDR3 extends over 16 amino acids. CDR3 bases: TGTGCCAGCAGCTCCGCGACTAGCGGGGCTCACAATGAGCAGTTCTTC. This codes for CASSSATSGAHNEQFF.

V usage is TRBV2 and J usage is TRBJ1-3, with D tentatively TRBD1 (5 bases). The CDR3 totals 17 residues. V lost 6 bases and J 1 base, leaving 19 bases between the germline ends. Germline values: CDR1 SNHLY, CDR2 FYNNEI. The CDR3: CASSPEGISVSGNTIYF. The CDR3 DNA follows: TGTGCCAGCAGCCCGGAGGGGATCTCAGTATCTGGAAACACCATATATTTT.

The rearrangement uses TRBV11-2 and TRBJ2-7, with a possible D match to TRBD2 (5 bases). The CDR3 is 18 residues long. Germline lookup yields CDR1 SGHAT and CDR2 FQNNGV. With 5 bases removed from V and 4 bases from J, the gap between germline ends came to 27 bases. CDR3 sequence reads: CASSPLARVASEEYEQYF. In nucleotides, the CDR3 is TGTGCCAGCAGCCCCCTCGCGAGGGTGGCTAGTGAAGAGTACGAGCAGTACTTC.

The rearrangement joins TRBV6-4 to TRBJ1-2, with 8 nucleotides matching TRBD1. With 10 bases clipped from V and 4 bases from J, the junction kept 8 bases outside the gene matches. Germline V CDR1 and CDR2: MRHNA, SNTAGT. This CDR3 has 13 residues. The CDR3: CAIRQGQSYGYTF. The CDR3 nucleotides read TGTGCCATTCGACAGGGGCAGAGCTATGGCTACACCTTC.

The chain uses TRBV7-9 and TRBJ2-3; perhaps TRBD1 as D (6 bases). The V end was cut by 2 bases, the J end by 6 bases, with 12 bases between. From germline, CDR1 is SEHNR and CDR2 FQNEAQ (reference sequence). The CDR3 extends over 14 amino acids. This chain's CDR3 is CASSLMGARDTQYF. For the CDR3, the DNA is TGTGCCAGCAGCTTAATGGGGGCGCGGGATACGCAGTATTTT.

The chain is built from TRBV12-5 and TRBJ1-1; D is unclear. The CDR3 contains 11 residues. Germline-derived CDR1 and CDR2 are LGHNT and FRNRAP. Trimming removed 5 bases at V and 6 bases at J, with 7 bases between. Here the CDR3 DNA reads TGTGCTAGTGGTCTGGGCGCTGAAGCTTTCTTT. Protein product: CASGLGAEAFF.

This rearrangement joins TRBV6-5 to TRBJ1-4, with TRBD1 identical over 8 bases. V trimming: 8 bases; J trimming: 8 bases; junction bases outside the gene matches: 7. The CDR3 has 13 residues. Germline loops: CDR1 MNHEY, CDR2 SVGAGI. CDR3 residues: CASQDRVTEKLFF. The CDR3 nucleotides read TGTGCCAGCCAGGACAGGGTAACCGAAAAACTGTTTTTT.

In its sample, this clone was seen once. The chain links TRBV9 to TRBJ2-3; 8 bases are a match to TRBD2. This CDR3 has 16 amino acids. The V segment lost 4 bases and the J segment 4 bases; nucleotides outside the gene matches: 11. Germline CDR1 reads SGDLS; CDR2 reads YYNGEE. CDR3 sequence reads: CASSLNRGGGADTQYF. The CDR3 DNA reads as TGTGCCAGCAGCCTTAACCGGGGGGGAGGCGCAGATACGCAGTATTTT.

This chain connects TRBV6-5 to TRBJ1-5; D is perhaps TRBD1 (5 bases). V shed 0 bases and J shed 5 bases, with 11 bases lying between them. CDR3 size: 15 residues. Germline V gene data show CDR1 as MNHEY and CDR2 as SVGAGI. CDR3 DNA sequence: TGTGCCAGCAGTTACTCGAATTTAGGGGATCAGCCCCAGCATTTT. It is translated as CASSYSNLGDQPQHF.

The rearrangement links TRBV28 to TRBJ1-5; D unresolved. Germline V gene sequence: CDR1 MDHEN, CDR2 SYDVKM. This CDR3 region has 12 residues. V was pared by 6 bases and J by 3 bases, with 6 bases between. CDR3 protein: CASRINNQPQHF. The DNA for the CDR3 is TGTGCCAGCAGAATTAACAATCAGCCCCAGCATTTT.

The rearrangement links TRBV6-5 to TRBJ2-7; 11 nucleotides align to TRBD2. The CDR3 is made up of 15 amino acids. The germline CDR1 and CDR2 sequences are MNHEY and SVGAGI. V was clipped by 0 bases and J by 4 bases; unmatched bases: 2. For the CDR3, the DNA is TGTGCCAGCAGTTACTCACTAGCGGGAGTGTACGAGCAGTACTTC. Translation: CASSYSLAGVYEQYF.

This chain connects TRBV5-1 to TRBJ2-1; the D gene is possibly TRBD2 (5 bases). Germline-derived CDR1 and CDR2 are SGHRS and YFSETQ. This CDR3 comprises 14 residues. V was clipped by 4 bases and J by 4 bases, with 12 bases between them. This chain's CDR3 is CASSVSEGYNEQFF. CDR3 bases: TGCGCCAGCAGCGTCTCCGAGGGATACAATGAGCAGTTCTTC. Using reference TRBV5-1 and TRBJ2-1 for the parts outside the CDR3, the full variable domain is KAGVTQTPRYLIKTRGQQVTLSCSPISGHRSVSWYQQTPGQGLQFLFEYFSETQRNKGNFPGRFSGRQFSNSRSEMNVSTLELGDSALYLCASSVSEGYNEQFFGPGTRLTVL.

The V call is TRBV18, the J call TRBJ2-1, with 11 bases lining up with TRBD2. Germline V gene data show CDR1 as KGHSH and CDR2 as LQKENI. CDR3 length: 15 amino acids. Trimming took 2 bases from V and 6 from J; bases not matched to a gene: 3. The CDR3 sequence: CASSPGLAGPNEQFF. The DNA for the CDR3 is TGTGCCAGCTCACCAGGACTAGCGGGCCCCAATGAGCAGTTCTTC.

This rearrangement joins TRBV24-1 to TRBJ2-2; TRBD1 matches at 8 bases. The CDR3 is 16 residues long. CDR1 and CDR2 from the germline V gene are KGHDR and SFDVKD. With V trimmed by 10 bases and J by 4 bases, 13 bases remained unmatched. In DNA form, the CDR3 reads TGTGCCACTCAGCCCCCCCAGGGGGCTGTCACCGGGGAGCTGTTTTTT. Its protein is CATQPPQGAVTGELFF.